What follows are 6 T cell receptor beta chains derived from one specimen sequenced in a study of cytomegalovirus exposure and HLA in healthy donors (dated by TCRdb to the late 2010s). Library preparation employed the immunoSEQ multiplex PCR assay. A mixture of 60 forward primers for TCR Vbeta segments and 13 reverse primers for TCR Jbeta segments was used in the multiplex PCR. Here the immuneACCESS table is served through TCRdb, limited to in-frame sequences with V and J called. Missing clones are a known gap in these copies; in checked studies unresolved V genes cover under half, and the rest lacks a known reason. This sample's table has entries for 180,000 or so clones. The top ten hold 0.65% to 0.75% of the sample. What was sequenced was PBMCs. All receptors derive from a boy between 10 and 17 years old in good health and CMV-seronegative.

J is TRBJ1-1 and V is TRBV7-8; D is uncertain. The V gene's germline CDR1 is SGHVS and CDR2 FQNEAQ. This CDR3 has 14 amino acids. Trimming stripped 3 bases from V and 5 bases from J, with 13 bases between. The CDR3 DNA follows: TGTGCCAGCAGCTTTGGCCGGGCGGGGACTGAAGCTTTCTTT. It yields the protein CASSFGRAGTEAFF. Filled out from reference TRBV7-8 and TRBJ1-1, the complete variable domain reads GAGVSQSPRYKVAKRGQDVALRCDPISGHVSLFWYQQALGQGPEFLTYFQNEAQLDKSGLPSDRFFAERPEGSVSTLKIQRTQQEDSAVYLCASSFGRAGTEAFFGQGTRLTVV.

The chain joins TRBV14 to TRBJ2-1; TRBD1 is a possible D gene (6 bases). The germline V gene encodes CDR1 SGHDN and CDR2 FVKESK. The CDR3 loop spans 14 amino acids. V lost 3 bases and J lost 9, with 15 bases in between. CDR3 residues: CASSHLPGQTEQFF. The CDR3 nucleotides are TGTGCCAGCAGCCACCTCCCCGGACAGACTGAGCAGTTCTTC.

J is TRBJ2-1 and V is TRBV6-5, with TRBD1 matching over 9 bases. This CDR3 is built from 16 residues. With 2 bases clipped from V and 9 bases from J, the junction kept 11 bases outside the gene matches. Germline CDR1 is MNHEY and CDR2 is SVGAGI. The CDR3 protein is CASSYGATGGTGEQFF. The DNA of the CDR3 is TGTGCCAGCAGTTACGGGGCGACAGGGGGAACTGGTGAGCAGTTCTTC.

The chain couples TRBV7-2 to TRBJ2-5, with a weak D call TRBD1 (8 bases). CDR1 and CDR2 from the germline V gene are SGHTA and FQGNSA. Trimming took off 2 bases at V and 4 bases at J, with 23 bases between the two ends. CDR3 length equals 18 residues. The CDR3 loop reads CASSLRFWLDREGETQYF. CDR3 DNA sequence: TGTGCCAGCAGCTTAAGGTTTTGGTTGGACAGGGAGGGAGAGACCCAGTACTTC.

This chain connects TRBV4-1 to TRBJ1-1; D may be TRBD1 (5 bases). Germline V gene data show CDR1 as MGHRA and CDR2 as YSYEKL. Trimming cost V 5 bases and J 0 bases, with 7 bases left between them. This CDR3 is 13 amino acids long. CDR3: CASSLTVNTEAFF. Here the CDR3 DNA reads TGCGCCAGCAGCTTGACAGTGAACACTGAAGCTTTCTTT.

The CDR3 nucleotides are TGTGCCAGCAGCTTAAGCCGCAGGGGCGACAACCTAGGCTATGGCTACACCTTC. Translating gives CASSLSRRGDNLGYGYTF. This chain connects TRBV11-2 to TRBJ1-2; possible D gene TRBD1, 6 bases. V lost 2 bases to trimming and J lost 4 bases, with 23 bases between them. Germline V gene lookup returns CDR1 SGHAT and CDR2 FQNNGV. This CDR3 comprises 18 residues.